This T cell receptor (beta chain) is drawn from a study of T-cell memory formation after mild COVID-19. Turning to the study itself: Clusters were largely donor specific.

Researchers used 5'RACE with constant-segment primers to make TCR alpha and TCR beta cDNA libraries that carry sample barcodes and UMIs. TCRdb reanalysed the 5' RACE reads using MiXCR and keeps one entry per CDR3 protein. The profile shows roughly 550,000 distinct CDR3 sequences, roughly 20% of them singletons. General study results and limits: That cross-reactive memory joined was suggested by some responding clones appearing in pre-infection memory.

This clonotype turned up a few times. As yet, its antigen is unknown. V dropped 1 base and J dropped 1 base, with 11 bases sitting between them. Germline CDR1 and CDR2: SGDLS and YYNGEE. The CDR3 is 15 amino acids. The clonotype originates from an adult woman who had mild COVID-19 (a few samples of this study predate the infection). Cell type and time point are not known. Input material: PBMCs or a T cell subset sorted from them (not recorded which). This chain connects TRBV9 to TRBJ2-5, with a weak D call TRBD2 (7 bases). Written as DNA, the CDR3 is TGTGCCAGCAGCGTAAGCGGGACAATCCAAGAGACCCAGTACTTC. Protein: CASSVSGTIQETQYF.